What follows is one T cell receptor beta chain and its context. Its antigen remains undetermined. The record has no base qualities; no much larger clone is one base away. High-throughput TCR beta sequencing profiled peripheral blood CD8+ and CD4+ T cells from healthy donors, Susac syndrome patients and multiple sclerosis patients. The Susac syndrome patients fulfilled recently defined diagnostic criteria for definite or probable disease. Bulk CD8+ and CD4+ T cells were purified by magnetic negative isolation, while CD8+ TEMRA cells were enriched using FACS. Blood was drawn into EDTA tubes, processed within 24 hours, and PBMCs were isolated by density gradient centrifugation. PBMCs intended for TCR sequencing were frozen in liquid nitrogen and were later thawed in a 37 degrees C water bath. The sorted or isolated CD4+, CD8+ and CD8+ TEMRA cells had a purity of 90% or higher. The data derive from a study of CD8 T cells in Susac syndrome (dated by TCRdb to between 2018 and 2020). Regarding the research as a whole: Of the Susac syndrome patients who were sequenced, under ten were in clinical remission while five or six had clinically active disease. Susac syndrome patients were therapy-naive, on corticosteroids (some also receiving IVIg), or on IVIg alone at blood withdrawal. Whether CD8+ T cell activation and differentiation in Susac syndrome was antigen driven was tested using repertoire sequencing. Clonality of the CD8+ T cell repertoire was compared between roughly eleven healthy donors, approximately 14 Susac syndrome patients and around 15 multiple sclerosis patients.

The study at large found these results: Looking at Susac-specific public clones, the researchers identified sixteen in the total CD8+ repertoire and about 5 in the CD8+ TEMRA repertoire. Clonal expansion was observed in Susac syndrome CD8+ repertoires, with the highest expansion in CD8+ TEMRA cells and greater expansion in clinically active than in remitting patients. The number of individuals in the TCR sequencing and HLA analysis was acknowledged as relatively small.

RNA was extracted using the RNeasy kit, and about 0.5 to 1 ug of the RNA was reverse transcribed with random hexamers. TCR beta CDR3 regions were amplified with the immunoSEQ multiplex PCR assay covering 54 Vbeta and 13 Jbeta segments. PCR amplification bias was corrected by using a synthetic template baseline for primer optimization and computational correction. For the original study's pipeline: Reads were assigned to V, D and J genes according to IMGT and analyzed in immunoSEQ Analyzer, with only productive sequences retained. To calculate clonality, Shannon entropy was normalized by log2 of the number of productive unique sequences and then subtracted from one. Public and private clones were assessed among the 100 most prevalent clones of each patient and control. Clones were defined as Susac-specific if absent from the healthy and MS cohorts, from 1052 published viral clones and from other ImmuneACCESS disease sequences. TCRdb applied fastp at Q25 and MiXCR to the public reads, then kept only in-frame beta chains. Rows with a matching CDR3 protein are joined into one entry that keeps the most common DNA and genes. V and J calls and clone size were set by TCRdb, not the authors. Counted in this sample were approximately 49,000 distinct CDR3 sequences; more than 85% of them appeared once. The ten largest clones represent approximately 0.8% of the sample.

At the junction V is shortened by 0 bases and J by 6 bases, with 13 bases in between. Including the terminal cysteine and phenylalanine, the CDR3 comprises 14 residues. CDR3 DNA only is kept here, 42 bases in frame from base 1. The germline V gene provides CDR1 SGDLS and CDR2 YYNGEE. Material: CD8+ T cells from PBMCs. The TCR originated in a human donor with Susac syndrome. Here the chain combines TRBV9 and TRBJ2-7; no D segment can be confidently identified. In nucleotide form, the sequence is TGTGCCAGCAGCGTAGGGAGCAGGCCTAGCGAGCAGTACTTC. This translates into CASSVGSRPSEQYF.